One and the same sample provided the 27 T cell receptor beta chains below, sequenced in a study of read filtering for tumor transcriptome and immune sequencing. From roughly 390 ng of RNA, a library with molecular barcoded alpha/delta and beta/gamma adaptors was made. TCRdb ran MiXCR on the reads and lists one entry per CDR3 protein. The sample yields about 130,000 distinct CDR3 sequences, 10% to 15% seen once. Sequenced: a population of CD138-negative cells sorted from bone marrow. These receptors originate from a donor at least 40 years old with multiple myeloma.

CDR3 DNA sequence: TGTGCCAGCAGCTTCTTACAGACAAGCACAGATACGCAGTATTTT. Residues: CASSFLQTSTDTQYF. The chain combines TRBV5-6 with TRBJ2-3; no clear D. The germline V gene encodes CDR1 SGHDT and CDR2 YYEEEE. V was clipped by 2 bases and J by 0 bases, with 10 bases between them. The CDR3 covers 15 residues.

This clonotype was found many times. The genes are TRBV24-1 and TRBJ2-3; tentatively, D is TRBD2 (5 bases). V gave up 0 bases and J gave up 2 bases, with 8 bases separating them. This CDR3 is built from 15 residues. Per germline, CDR1 KGHDR and CDR2 SFDVKD. CDR3 DNA: TGTGCCACCAGTGATTTGGCAGCGGACACAGATACGCAGTATTTT. This sequence encodes CATSDLAADTDTQYF.

This clonotype was counted ten times or more. The CDR3 bases are TGTGCCAGCAGCCAAGGTTGGACTAGCGGGGGGAAGCAAGAGACCCAGTACTTC. Protein sequence: CASSQGWTSGGKQETQYF. The rearrangement uses TRBV3-1 and TRBJ2-5; 14 positions agree with TRBD2. The CDR3 consists of 18 residues. Germline values: CDR1 LGHDT, CDR2 YNNKEL (reference sequence). Trimming cost V 1 base and J 2 bases; bases outside gene matches: 6.

As regards this clonotype: A read error is possible here, since a much larger clone lies one base away. The genes are TRBV7-2 and TRBJ2-2; a possible D gene is TRBD1 (6 bases). The CDR3 is made up of 13 amino acids. The germline CDR1 and CDR2 sequences are SGHTA and FQGNSA. Here the CDR3 reads CASTPTGSGELYF. CDR3 coding DNA: TGTGCCAGCACCCCTACAGGGTCCGGGGAGCTGTATTTT.

This clonotype has a count of ten or more. The chain recombines TRBV30 with TRBJ1-1, with 8 bases that match TRBD1. The CDR3 is 14 residues long. In germline, CDR1 is GTSNPN, CDR2 SVGIG (reference sequence). J was trimmed by 2 bases and V by 5 bases; bases with no gene match: 7. CDR3 region: CAWGQGWRNTEAFF. In nucleotides, the CDR3 is TGTGCCTGGGGACAGGGATGGAGAAACACTGAAGCTTTCTTT. Together with reference TRBV30 and TRBJ1-1, the CDR3 gives the full variable domain: SQTIHQWPATLVQPVGSPLSLECTVEGTSNPNLYWYRQAAGRGLQLLFYSVGIGQISSEVPQNLSASRPQDRQFILSSKKLLLSDSGFYLCAWGQGWRNTEAFFGQGTRLTVV.

The table lists this clonotype with many counts. The chain employs TRBV18 and TRBJ2-3, with unresolved D. Trimming cost V 6 bases and J 6 bases, with 7 bases left between them. There are 11 residues in the CDR3. Germline V gives CDR1 KGHSH, CDR2 LQKENI. This CDR3 reads CASSNGDTQYF. In DNA, the CDR3 is TGTGCCAGCTCTAATGGGGATACGCAGTATTTT.

At least ten counts were recorded for this clonotype. This chain uses TRBV12-3 or TRBV12-4 with TRBJ1-5, with D unresolved. This CDR3 is built from 14 residues. Trimming cost V 3 bases and J 4 bases, with 10 bases left between them. CDR3 sequence: CASSFSSNNQPQHF. CDR3 sequence (DNA): TGTGCCAGCAGTTTCAGTTCCAATAATCAGCCCCAGCATTTT.

This clonotype was counted many times. V usage is TRBV28 and J usage is TRBJ2-7, with D perhaps TRBD1 (6 bases). Trimming took off 6 bases at V and 2 bases at J, with 14 bases between the two ends. Germline lookup yields CDR1 MDHEN and CDR2 SYDVKM. The length of the CDR3 is 14 residues. The CDR3: CASRLRGTPYEQYF. CDR3 DNA: TGTGCCAGCAGGTTAAGGGGGACCCCCTACGAGCAGTACTTC. Using reference TRBV28 and TRBJ2-7 for the parts outside the CDR3, the full variable domain is DVKVTQSSRYLVKRTGEKVFLECVQDMDHENMFWYRQDPGLGLRLIYFSYDVKMKEKGDIPEGYSVSREKKERFSLILESASTNQTSMYLCASRLRGTPYEQYFGPGTRLTVT.

This clonotype came up many times. The chain carries TRBV28 and TRBJ2-1; no clear D gene. Deletions cut 3 bases from V and 0 bases from J, with 9 bases between. CDR1 is MDHEN and CDR2 is SYDVKM in the germline V gene. CDR3 length: 15 residues. CDR3 sequence reads: CASSFGRSSYNEQFF. The DNA of the CDR3 is TGTGCCAGCAGTTTCGGCAGGAGCTCCTACAATGAGCAGTTCTTC.

This clonotype was seen at least ten times. The chain carries TRBV20-1 and TRBJ2-5; D gene ambiguous. Trimming stripped 2 bases from V and 5 bases from J, with 6 bases between. The CDR3 is made up of 11 amino acids. Germline V CDR1 and CDR2: DFQATT, SNEGSKA (reference sequence). The CDR3 nucleotides read TGCAGTGCTAGATCGGCGGAGACCCAGTACTTC. Amino acids: CSARSAETQYF.

At least ten counts were recorded for this clonotype. The V call is TRBV20-1, the J call TRBJ1-1, with D possibly TRBD1 on 5 matching bases. The germline V gene encodes CDR1 DFQATT and CDR2 SNEGSKA (reference sequence). This CDR3 has 13 amino acids. The V end was cut by 6 bases, the J end by 1 base, with 12 bases between. The CDR3 DNA follows: TGCAGTGCCCCCCAAGGGACGAACACTGAAGCTTTCTTT. This gives the protein CSAPQGTNTEAFF.

Many counts were recorded for this clonotype. The chain links TRBV7-9 to TRBJ2-1, with D perhaps TRBD1 (6 bases). Trimming left V 2 bases short and J 6 bases short, with 11 bases between. The CDR3 consists of 14 residues. Germline CDR1 SEHNR, CDR2 FQNEAQ (reference sequence). The CDR3 DNA follows: TGTGCCAGCAGCTTATCACAGGGACGCAATGAGCAGTTCTTC. This gives the protein CASSLSQGRNEQFF.

Concerning this clonotype itself: This may be a read error, as it is one base from a much larger clone. This chain connects TRBV29-1 to TRBJ1-5, with D uncertain. Germline V gene lookup returns CDR1 SQVTM and CDR2 ANQGSEA. The CDR3 consists of 18 residues. With 0 bases removed from V and 5 bases from J, the gap between germline ends came to 23 bases. In nucleotides, the CDR3 is TGCAGCGTTGAAGATCTTACGGAGGGCGGGAATTTGGATCAGCCCCAGCATTTT. It codes for CSVEDLTEGGNLDQPQHF.

A remark on this clonotype: Possible read error: a much larger clone is one base away. V is TRBV11-1 and J is TRBJ2-2; D ambiguous. Germline V gives CDR1 SGHAT, CDR2 FQDESV (reference sequence). The V end lost 3 bases, the J end lost 6 bases, and 11 bases lay between the germline ends. The CDR3 is made up of 14 amino acids. This CDR3 is CASSFTGISGELFF. CDR3 nucleotides: TGTGCCAGCAGCTTTACGGGTATCTCCGGGGAGCTGTTTTTT.

This clonotype has at least ten counts. The V gene is TRBV3-1, the J gene TRBJ2-3; 7 bases agree with TRBD2. Per germline, CDR1 LGHDT and CDR2 YNNKEL (reference sequence). V was clipped by 1 base and J by 3 bases; unmatched bases: 1. The CDR3 runs to 14 residues. CDR3 amino acids: CASSQAGGTDTQYF. CDR3 bases: TGTGCCAGCAGCCAAGCGGGGGGAACAGATACGCAGTATTTT.

This clonotype showed up many times. The V gene is TRBV6-5, the J gene TRBJ2-7; TRBD2 matches 8 bases. The CDR3 runs 17 residues. With 7 bases clipped from V and 3 bases from J, the junction kept 17 bases outside the gene matches. The germline V gene encodes CDR1 MNHEY and CDR2 SVGAGI. CDR3 nucleotide sequence: TGTGCCAGCACTGAGAGGATTGGAGCGGGAGCCCTCTACGAGCAGTACTTC. This translates into CASTERIGAGALYEQYF.

This clonotype was seen ten or more times. The rearrangement joins TRBV28 to TRBJ2-7, with 7 bases fitting TRBD2. Germline CDR1 is MDHEN and CDR2 is SYDVKM. V was pared by 5 bases and J by 5 bases, with 9 bases of the junction left unmatched. The CDR3 runs 14 residues. CDR3 coding DNA: TGTGCCAGCAGTAAGACCGCACGGGGGGACGAGCAGTACTTC. This sequence encodes CASSKTARGDEQYF.

In this sample, this clonotype turned up many times. The chain combines TRBV20-1 with TRBJ2-2; D gene ambiguous. There are 13 residues in the CDR3. Trimming left V 3 bases short and J 2 bases short, with 7 bases between. The germline CDR1 and CDR2 sequences are DFQATT and SNEGSKA (reference sequence). The CDR3 spells CSASETNTGELFF. The CDR3, as DNA: TGCAGTGCTAGTGAAACCAACACCGGGGAGCTGTTTTTT.

This chain joins TRBV11-2 and TRBJ2-7; D possibly corresponds to TRBD1 (5 bases). Germline V gene data show CDR1 as SGHAT and CDR2 as FQNNGV. CDR3 size: 14 residues. The V gene lost 1 base and the J gene lost 5 bases, with 12 bases spanning the gap. As DNA, the CDR3 is TGTGCCAGCAGCTTAGGCCAGGGCGCCCACGAGCAGTACTTC. Translation gives CASSLGQGAHEQYF.

The CDR3 sequence: CSASLGTNQPQHF. CDR3 nucleotides: TGCAGTGCTAGCTTGGGTACCAATCAGCCCCAGCATTTT. The V call is TRBV20-1, the J call TRBJ1-5; no clear D. The CDR3 runs to 13 residues. The germline V gene encodes CDR1 DFQATT and CDR2 SNEGSKA (reference sequence). V dropped 3 bases and J dropped 3 bases, with 9 bases sitting between them.

This clonotype was counted ten times or more. V usage is TRBV9 and J usage is TRBJ2-2; TRBD2 matches 11 bases. Germline-derived CDR1 and CDR2 are SGDLS and YYNGEE. With 4 bases clipped from V and 7 bases from J, the junction kept 6 bases outside the gene matches. The CDR3 runs to 15 residues. The CDR3 here is CASSKLAGDGGELFF. The CDR3 bases are TGTGCCAGCAGCAAACTAGCGGGAGATGGCGGGGAGCTGTTTTTT.

Of note for this clonotype: A read error may be the cause here, since a much bigger clone is one base away. This chain uses TRBV12-3 or TRBV12-4 with TRBJ2-3; a weak D match, TRBD2 (6 bases). This CDR3 spans 13 amino acids. The V end lost 8 bases, the J end lost 2 bases, and 11 bases lay between the germline ends. CDR3 protein: CASPGLPTDTQYF. The CDR3 bases are TGTGCCAGCCCTGGACTACCCACAGATACGCAGTATTTT.

As to this clonotype: With a far larger clone one base away, a read error is the likely cause. This chain joins TRBV7-9 and TRBJ2-1, with a tentative D call TRBD2 (6 bases). CDR3 length: 16 amino acids. Germline CDR1 reads SEHNR; CDR2 reads FQNEAQ (reference sequence). The germline V and J ends were trimmed by 3 bases and 7 bases, with 19 bases remaining between them. DNA for the CDR3: TGTGCCAGCAGCTTCCGGACTGGCGGGATAGGGAATGAGCAGTTCTTC. It translates to CASSFRTGGIGNEQFF.

There are a few counts of this clonotype. The chain uses TRBV6-2 or TRBV6-3 and TRBJ2-5; D is unclear. Trimming took off 7 bases at V and 2 bases at J, with 14 bases between the two ends. This CDR3 region has 14 residues. Germline CDR1 reads MNHEY; CDR2 reads SVGEGT. CDR3 region: CASTHSARQETQYF. The CDR3 region has the DNA TGTGCCAGCACCCACTCCGCCAGGCAAGAGACCCAGTACTTC.

This clonotype has ten or more counts. The V call is TRBV11-2, the J call TRBJ1-2; possible D gene TRBD1, 6 bases. The CDR3 runs to 16 residues. Trimming took 5 bases from V and 4 from J, leaving 20 bases between them. Looked up from germline, CDR1 is SGHAT and CDR2 is FQNNGV. CDR3 sequence reads: CASSPTRAGGGYGYTF. The CDR3 DNA sequence: TGTGCCAGCAGCCCCACCCGAGCGGGGGGCGGCTATGGCTACACCTTC.

Ten or more counts support this clonotype. V and J are TRBV6-1 and TRBJ1-2; 7 bases align to TRBD1. This CDR3 is built from 13 residues. V lost 6 bases, J lost 5 bases, and 6 bases stayed unmatched. Germline V gene data show CDR1 as MNHNS and CDR2 as SASEGT. CDR3 nucleotides: TGTGCCAGCAGAAGGGACAGTGCTTATGGCTACACCTTC. This translates into CASRRDSAYGYTF.

In its sample, this clonotype was seen a few times. This may come from a read error, since a much larger clone is one base off. The CDR3 region is CASRPQGTNEKLSF. The DNA of the CDR3 is TGTGCCAGCAGACCACAGGGGACTAATGAAAAACTGTCTTTT. The rearrangement uses TRBV28 and TRBJ1-4; 7 bases are a match to TRBD1. Per germline, CDR1 MDHEN and CDR2 SYDVKM. CDR3 size: 14 residues.